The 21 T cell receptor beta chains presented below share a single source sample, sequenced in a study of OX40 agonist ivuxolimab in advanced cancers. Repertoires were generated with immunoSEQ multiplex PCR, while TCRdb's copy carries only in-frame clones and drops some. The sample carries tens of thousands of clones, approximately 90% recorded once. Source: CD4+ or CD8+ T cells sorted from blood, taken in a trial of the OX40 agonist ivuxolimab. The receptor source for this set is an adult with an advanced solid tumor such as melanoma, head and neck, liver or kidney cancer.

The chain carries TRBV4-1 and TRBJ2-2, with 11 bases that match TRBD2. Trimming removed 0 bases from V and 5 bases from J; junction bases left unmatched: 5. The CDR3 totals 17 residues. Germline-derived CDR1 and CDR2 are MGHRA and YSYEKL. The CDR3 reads CASSQEGVAGGTGELFF. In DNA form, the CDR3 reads TGCGCCAGCAGCCAAGAAGGAGTAGCGGGAGGGACCGGGGAGCTGTTTTTT.

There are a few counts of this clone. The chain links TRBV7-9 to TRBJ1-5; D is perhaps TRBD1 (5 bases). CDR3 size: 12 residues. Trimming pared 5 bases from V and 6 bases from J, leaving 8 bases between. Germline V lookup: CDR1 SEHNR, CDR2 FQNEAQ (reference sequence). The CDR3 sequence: CASSRTGQPQHF. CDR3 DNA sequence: TGTGCCAGCAGCCGCACAGGTCAGCCCCAGCATTTT.

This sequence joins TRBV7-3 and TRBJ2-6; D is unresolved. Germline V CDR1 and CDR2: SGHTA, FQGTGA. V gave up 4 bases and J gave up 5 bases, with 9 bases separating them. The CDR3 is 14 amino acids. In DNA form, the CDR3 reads TGTGCCAGCAGCTCCCCCGTCTGGGCCAACGTCCTGACTTTC. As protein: CASSSPVWANVLTF.

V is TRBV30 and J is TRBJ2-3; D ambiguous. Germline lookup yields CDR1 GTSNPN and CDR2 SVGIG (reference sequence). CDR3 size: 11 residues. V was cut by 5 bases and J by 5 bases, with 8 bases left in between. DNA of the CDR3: TGTGCCTGGGCCTCGCAAGATACGCAGTATTTT. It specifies CAWASQDTQYF.

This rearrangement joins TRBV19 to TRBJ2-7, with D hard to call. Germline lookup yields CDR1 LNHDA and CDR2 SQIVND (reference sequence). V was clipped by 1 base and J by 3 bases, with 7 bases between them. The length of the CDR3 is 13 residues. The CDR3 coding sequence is TGTGCCAGTAGTATAGGCGCAAACTACGAGCAGTACTTC. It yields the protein CASSIGANYEQYF.

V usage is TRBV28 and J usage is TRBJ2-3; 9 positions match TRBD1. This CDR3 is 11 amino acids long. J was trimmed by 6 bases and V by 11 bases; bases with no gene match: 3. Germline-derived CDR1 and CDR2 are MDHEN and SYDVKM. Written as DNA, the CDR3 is TGTGCCGTACAGGGGGCGGATACGCAGTATTTT. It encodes CAVQGADTQYF. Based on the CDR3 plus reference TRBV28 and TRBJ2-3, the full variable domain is DVKVTQSSRYLVKRTGEKVFLECVQDMDHENMFWYRQDPGLGLRLIYFSYDVKMKEKGDIPEGYSVSREKKERFSLILESASTNQTSMYLCAVQGADTQYFGPGTRLTVL.

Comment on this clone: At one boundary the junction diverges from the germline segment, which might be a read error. The CDR3: CASSKEGVETQYF. The CDR3 DNA reads TGTGCTAGCAGCAAGGAGGGTGTCGAGACCCAGTACTTC. The gene calls are TRBV7-7 and TRBJ2-5, with a weak D call TRBD2 (6 bases). The CDR3 length is 13 residues. Germline assignment: CDR1 SSHAT and CDR2 FNYEAQ (reference sequence).

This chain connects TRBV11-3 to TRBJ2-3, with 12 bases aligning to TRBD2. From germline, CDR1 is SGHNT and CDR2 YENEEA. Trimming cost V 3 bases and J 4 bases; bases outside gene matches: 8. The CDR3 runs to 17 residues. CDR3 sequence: CASSFLPSGRAPDTQYF. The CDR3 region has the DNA TGTGCCAGCAGCTTCCTGCCTAGCGGGAGGGCCCCAGATACGCAGTATTTT. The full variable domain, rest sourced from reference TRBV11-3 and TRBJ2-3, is EAGVVQSPRYKIIEKKQPVAFWCNPISGHNTLYWYLQNLGQGPELLIRYENEEAVDDSQLPKDRFSAERLKGVDSTLKIQPAELGDSAVYLCASSFLPSGRAPDTQYFGPGTRLTVL.

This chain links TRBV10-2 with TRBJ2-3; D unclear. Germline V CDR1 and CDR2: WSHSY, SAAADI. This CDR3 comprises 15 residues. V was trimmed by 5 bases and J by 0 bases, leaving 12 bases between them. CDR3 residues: CASSIISLSTDTQYF. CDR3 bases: TGCGCCAGCAGTATAATTAGCTTGAGCACAGATACGCAGTATTTT.

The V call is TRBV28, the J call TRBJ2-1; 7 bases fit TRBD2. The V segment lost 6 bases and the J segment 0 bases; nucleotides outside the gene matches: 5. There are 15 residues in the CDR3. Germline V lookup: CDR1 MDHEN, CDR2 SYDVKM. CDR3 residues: CASSRDYSSYNEQFF. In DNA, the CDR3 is TGTGCCAGCAGCAGGGACTACAGCTCCTACAATGAGCAGTTCTTC.

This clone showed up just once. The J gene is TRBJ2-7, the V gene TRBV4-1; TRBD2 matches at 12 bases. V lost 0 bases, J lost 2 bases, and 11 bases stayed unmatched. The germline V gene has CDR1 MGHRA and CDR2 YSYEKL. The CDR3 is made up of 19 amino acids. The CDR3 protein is CASSQERLAGGPSAYEQYF. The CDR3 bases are TGCGCCAGCAGCCAAGAAAGGCTAGCGGGAGGGCCGTCAGCCTACGAGCAGTACTTC.

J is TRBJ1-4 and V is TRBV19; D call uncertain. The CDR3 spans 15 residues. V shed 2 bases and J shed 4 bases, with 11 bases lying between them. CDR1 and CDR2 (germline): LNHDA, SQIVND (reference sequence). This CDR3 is CASSIFGSYNEKLFF. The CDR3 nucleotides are TGTGCCAGTAGTATATTTGGCAGCTATAATGAAAAACTGTTTTTT.

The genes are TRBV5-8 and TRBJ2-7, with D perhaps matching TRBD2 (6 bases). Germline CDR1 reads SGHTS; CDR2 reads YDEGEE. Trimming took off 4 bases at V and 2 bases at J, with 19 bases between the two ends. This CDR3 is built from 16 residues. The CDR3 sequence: CASSQGPGVWPYEQYF. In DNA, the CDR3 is TGTGCCAGCAGCCAAGGTCCGGGAGTCTGGCCCTACGAGCAGTACTTC.

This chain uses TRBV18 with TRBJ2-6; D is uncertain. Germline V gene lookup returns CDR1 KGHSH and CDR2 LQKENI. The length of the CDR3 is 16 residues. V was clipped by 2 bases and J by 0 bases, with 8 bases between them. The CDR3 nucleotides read TGTGCCAGCTCACCAGGTGGGAACTCTGGGGCCAACGTCCTGACTTTC. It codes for CASSPGGNSGANVLTF. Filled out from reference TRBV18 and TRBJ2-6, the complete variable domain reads NAGVMQNPRHLVRRRGQEARLRCSPMKGHSHVYWYRQLPEEGLKFMVYLQKENIIDESGMPKERFSAEFPKEGPSILRIQQVVRGDSAAYFCASSPGGNSGANVLTFGAGSRLTVL.

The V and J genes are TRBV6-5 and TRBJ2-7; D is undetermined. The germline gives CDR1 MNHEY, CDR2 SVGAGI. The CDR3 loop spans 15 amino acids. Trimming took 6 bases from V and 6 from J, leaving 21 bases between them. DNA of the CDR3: TGTGCCAGCAGAACGGAAGGGTCTGGGGTTCGCGAGCAGTACTTC. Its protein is CASRTEGSGVREQYF.

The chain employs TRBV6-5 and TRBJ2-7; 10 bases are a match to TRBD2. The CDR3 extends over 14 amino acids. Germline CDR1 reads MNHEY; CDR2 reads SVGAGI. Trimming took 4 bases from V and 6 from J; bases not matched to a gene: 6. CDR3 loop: CASSSLAGVGEQYF. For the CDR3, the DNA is TGTGCCAGCAGTTCGCTAGCGGGAGTGGGCGAGCAGTACTTC.

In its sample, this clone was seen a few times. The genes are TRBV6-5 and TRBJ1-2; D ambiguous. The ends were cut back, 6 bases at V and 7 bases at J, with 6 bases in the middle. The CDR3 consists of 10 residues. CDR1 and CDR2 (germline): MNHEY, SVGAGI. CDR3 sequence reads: CASRLGGYTF. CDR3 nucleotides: TGTGCCAGCAGGCTCGGTGGCTACACCTTC.

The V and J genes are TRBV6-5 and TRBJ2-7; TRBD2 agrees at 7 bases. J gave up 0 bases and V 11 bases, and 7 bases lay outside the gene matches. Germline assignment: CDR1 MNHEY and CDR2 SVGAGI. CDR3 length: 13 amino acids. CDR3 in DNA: TGTGCCTCCGGAACTAGCGACTCCTACGAGCAGTACTTC. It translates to CASGTSDSYEQYF.

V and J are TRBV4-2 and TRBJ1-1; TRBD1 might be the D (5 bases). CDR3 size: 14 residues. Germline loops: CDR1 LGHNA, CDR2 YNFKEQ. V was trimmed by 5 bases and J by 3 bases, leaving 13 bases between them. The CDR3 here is CASSLEAGYTEAFF. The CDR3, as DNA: TGTGCCAGCAGCTTGGAGGCAGGGTACACTGAAGCTTTCTTT.

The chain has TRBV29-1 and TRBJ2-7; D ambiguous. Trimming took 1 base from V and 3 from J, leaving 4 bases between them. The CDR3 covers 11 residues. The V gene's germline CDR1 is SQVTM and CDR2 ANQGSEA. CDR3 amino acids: CSVEGLYEQYF. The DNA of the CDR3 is TGCAGCGTTGAAGGGCTCTACGAGCAGTACTTC.

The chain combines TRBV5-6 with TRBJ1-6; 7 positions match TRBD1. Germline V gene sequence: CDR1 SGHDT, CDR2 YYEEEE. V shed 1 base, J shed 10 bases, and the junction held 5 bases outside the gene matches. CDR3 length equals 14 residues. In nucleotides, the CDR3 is TGTGCCAGCAGCTTGACAGGGGTCGAATCACCCCTCCACTTT. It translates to CASSLTGVESPLHF.